Presented here are 17 T cell receptor beta chains from one specimen sequenced in a study of neurological immune-mediated disorders. TCRdb used MiXCR to reprocess the 5' RACE reads, holding one entry per CDR3 protein. The sample lists about 80,000 distinct CDR3 sequences, around 9.9% seen once, with 1.7% in the top ten. The sequencing sample was made of PBMCs. Every receptor here comes from a middle-aged man in good health.

By proportion, this clonotype is large. V is TRBV24-1 and J is TRBJ2-6, with no clear D. The V and J ends lost 12 bases and 0 bases respectively, with 11 bases between them. CDR1 is KGHDR, CDR2 SFDVKD, per germline. The CDR3 is made up of 14 amino acids. The CDR3 protein is CAPDRSSGANVLTF. CDR3 bases: TGTGCCCCCGACCGGAGCTCTGGGGCCAACGTCCTGACTTTC.

This clonotype was observed many times. The chain carries TRBV5-1 and TRBJ1-3; the D gene is possibly TRBD1 (5 bases). Trimming stripped 4 bases from V and 4 bases from J, with 12 bases between. Germline CDR1 reads SGHRS; CDR2 reads YFSETQ. The CDR3 has 14 amino acids. CDR3 in amino acids: CASSLTADGNTIYF. CDR3 nucleotide sequence: TGCGCCAGCAGCCTGACAGCGGACGGAAACACCATATATTTT.

This clonotype was counted ten times or more. The chain carries TRBV10-3 and TRBJ2-1, with D unresolved. From germline, CDR1 is ENHRY and CDR2 SYGVKD. The CDR3 runs 13 residues. V lost 6 bases to trimming and J lost 8 bases, with 14 bases between them. CDR3 DNA: TGTGCCATCAGAGACCTTATTACGCATGAGCAGTTCTTC. It specifies CAIRDLITHEQFF.

This clonotype was found many times. The chain combines TRBV10-3 with TRBJ2-2, with D maybe TRBD2 (5 bases). Germline CDR1 is ENHRY and CDR2 is SYGVKD. The V gene lost 7 bases and the J gene lost 5 bases, with 11 bases spanning the gap. This CDR3 comprises 13 residues. CDR3 sequence (DNA): TGTGCCATCACGGACCGGGGTACCGGGGAGCTGTTTTTT. Amino acids: CAITDRGTGELFF.

This clonotype occurred many times. The V call is TRBV10-3, the J call TRBJ2-3; TRBD2 aligns across 8 bases. V shed 6 bases and J 2 bases; nucleotides not matched to a gene: 13. The V gene's germline CDR1 is ENHRY and CDR2 SYGVKD. The CDR3 covers 17 residues. The CDR3 DNA sequence: TGTGCCATCAGGGATTGGGGAGCGGGAGAGTCCACAGATACGCAGTATTTT. Translated: CAIRDWGAGESTDTQYF.

This clonotype appeared many times. The J gene is TRBJ2-1, the V gene TRBV5-1, with D unresolved. CDR3 length: 15 residues. V lost 4 bases and J lost 0, with 11 bases in between. CDR1 SGHRS and CDR2 YFSETQ come from the germline V gene. Here the CDR3 DNA reads TGCGCCAGCAGCCGAGACACCCGCTCCTACAATGAGCAGTTCTTC. It translates to CASSRDTRSYNEQFF.

In its sample, this clonotype was seen many times. The chain links TRBV5-1 to TRBJ2-5; tentatively, D is TRBD1 or TRBD2 (5 bases each). Germline CDR1 SGHRS, CDR2 YFSETQ. The CDR3 has 14 amino acids. The ends were cut back, 5 bases at V and 3 bases at J, with 14 bases in the middle. This chain's CDR3 is CASRRSGTEETQYF. CDR3 bases: TGCGCCAGCAGGAGATCAGGGACCGAAGAGACCCAGTACTTC.

This clonotype has a count of ten or more. The chain couples TRBV5-1 to TRBJ2-1; 11 positions match TRBD2. V shed 4 bases, J shed 0 bases, and the junction held 6 bases outside the gene matches. The CDR3 length is 17 residues. Per the germline V gene, CDR1 is SGHRS and CDR2 is YFSETQ. The CDR3 DNA is TGCGCCAGCAGCGAGGGGACTAGCGGACCCTCCTACAATGAGCAGTTCTTC. The encoded protein is CASSEGTSGPSYNEQFF.

The table lists this clonotype with many counts. The chain combines TRBV12-3 or TRBV12-4 with TRBJ1-1; 7 bases agree with TRBD1. The V gene end was trimmed by 4 bases and the J gene end by 1 base; junction bases not matched to a gene: 9. The CDR3 loop spans 16 amino acids. The CDR3: CASSYSTGERNTEAFF. The CDR3 DNA follows: TGTGCCAGCAGTTACTCCACAGGGGAGCGGAACACTGAAGCTTTCTTT.

In this sample, this clonotype turned up many times. The V and J genes are TRBV7-2 and TRBJ1-4; 9 bases fit TRBD1. The trim removed 6 bases at V and 4 bases at J, leaving 3 bases unmatched. This CDR3 has 14 residues. Germline-derived CDR1 and CDR2 are SGHTA and FQGNSA. The DNA of the CDR3 is TGTGCCAGCAGAACAGGGGGCAGTAATGAAAAACTGTTTTTT. Translated, it gives CASRTGGSNEKLFF.

This clonotype occurred many times. V is TRBV12-3 or TRBV12-4 and J is TRBJ2-4, with D hard to call. V shed 9 bases and J shed 0 bases, with 12 bases lying between them. This CDR3 spans 14 amino acids. CDR3 DNA: TGTGCCAGTAAATTGGCGGTAGCCAAAAACATTCAGTACTTC. Amino acids: CASKLAVAKNIQYF.

In its sample, this clonotype was seen many times. V gene TRBV14 combines with J gene TRBJ1-3, with 12 positions matching TRBD1. V was pared by 4 bases and J by 0 bases, with 7 bases of the junction left unmatched. Germline CDR1 reads SGHDN; CDR2 reads FVKESK. The CDR3 has 18 amino acids. The CDR3 DNA follows: TGTGCCAGCAGCCCTACCGGGACAGGGGGCTTCTCTGGAAACACCATATATTTT. Encoded protein: CASSPTGTGGFSGNTIYF.

This clonotype was detected many times. J is TRBJ2-2 and V is TRBV7-8; 13 bases line up with TRBD2. V shed 1 base, J shed 6 bases, and the junction held 8 bases outside the gene matches. From germline, CDR1 is SGHVS and CDR2 FQNEAQ. The CDR3 has 18 amino acids. CDR3 coding DNA: TGTGCCAGCAGCTTAGTGGCACTAGCGGGAGGGAATGCCGGGGAGCTGTTTTTT. Amino acids: CASSLVALAGGNAGELFF. The variable domain in full, with the rest retrieved from reference TRBV7-8 and TRBJ2-2, is GAGVSQSPRYKVAKRGQDVALRCDPISGHVSLFWYQQALGQGPEFLTYFQNEAQLDKSGLPSDRFFAERPEGSVSTLKIQRTQQEDSAVYLCASSLVALAGGNAGELFFGEGSRLTVL.

This clonotype was seen repeatedly, ten times or more. The chain links TRBV9 to TRBJ2-3; 7 bases map to TRBD2. The CDR3 covers 14 residues. Germline CDR1 and CDR2: SGDLS and YYNGEE. Unmatched junction bases numbered 7, after V lost 4 bases and J lost 5 bases. The CDR3: CASSSYSGLDTQYF. DNA for the CDR3: TGTGCCAGCAGCTCATATAGCGGGCTAGATACGCAGTATTTT.

This clonotype has a count of ten or more. The V and J genes are TRBV4-2 and TRBJ2-7, with D perhaps matching TRBD1 or TRBD2 (5 bases each). V was shortened by 0 bases and J by 2 bases, with 11 bases between the two germline ends. The CDR3 loop spans 15 amino acids. CDR1 and CDR2 from the germline V gene are LGHNA and YNFKEQ. The CDR3 loop reads CASSQDRGQPYEQYF. DNA for the CDR3: TGTGCCAGCAGCCAAGATCGGGGCCAGCCCTACGAGCAGTACTTC.

This clonotype was seen repeatedly, ten times or more. V gene TRBV7-9 combines with J gene TRBJ1-2; D remains unclear. Deletions cut 0 bases from V and 4 bases from J, with 6 bases between. CDR3 length: 13 residues. The germline gives CDR1 SEHNR, CDR2 FQNEAQ (reference sequence). CDR3 sequence: CASSLALAYGYTF. CDR3 nucleotides: TGTGCCAGCAGCTTAGCGTTAGCCTATGGCTACACCTTC.

This clonotype was picked up many times. The genes are TRBV12-3 or TRBV12-4 and TRBJ2-3, with 7 nucleotides matching TRBD2. The CDR3 loop spans 16 amino acids. Losses at the gene ends were 1 base for V and 0 bases for J; bases not matched to a gene: 4. The CDR3 sequence: CASSLVGGFSTDTQYF. CDR3 sequence (DNA): TGTGCCAGCAGTTTAGTGGGGGGGTTTAGCACAGATACGCAGTATTTT.